The 23 T cell receptor beta chains below come from one sample, sequenced in a study of blood T cell repertoires in COVID-19. Assay: immunoSEQ multiplex PCR; the TCRdb copy retains only in-frame clones and omits some. This sample has about 320,000 clones; over 90% occur once, and the top ten carry almost 4%. The sequenced sample was PBMCs or T cells enriched from blood (not recorded which). These receptors came from a woman younger than 45 who had been exposed to COVID-19.

This rearrangement joins TRBV18 to TRBJ2-5, with 10 bases fitting TRBD2. Germline CDR1 is KGHSH and CDR2 is LQKENI. Trimming removed 6 bases from V and 5 bases from J; junction bases left unmatched: 9. The CDR3 contains 15 residues. CDR3: CASSLAGAVGETQYF. For the CDR3, the DNA is TGTGCCAGCTCCCTAGCGGGGGCCGTGGGGGAGACCCAGTACTTC. Using reference TRBV18 and TRBJ2-5 for the parts outside the CDR3, the full variable domain is NAGVMQNPRHLVRRRGQEARLRCSPMKGHSHVYWYRQLPEEGLKFMVYLQKENIIDESGMPKERFSAEFPKEGPSILRIQQVVRGDSAAYFCASSLAGAVGETQYFGPGTRLLVL.

This clone is medium-sized (0.01 to 0.1%) in the sample. The chain combines TRBV9 with TRBJ1-5; D perhaps matches TRBD1 (6 bases). V was trimmed by 0 bases and J by 4 bases, leaving 11 bases between them. The CDR3 extends over 15 amino acids. Germline CDR1 is SGDLS and CDR2 is YYNGEE. The CDR3 DNA follows: TGTGCCAGCAGCGTAGGGCCAGGGGAAAATCAGCCCCAGCATTTT. This translates into CASSVGPGENQPQHF.

The chain joins TRBV27 to TRBJ1-2, with D possibly matching TRBD1 (5 bases). Looked up from germline, CDR1 is MNHEY and CDR2 is SMNVEV (reference sequence). Trimming left V 4 bases short and J 7 bases short, with 22 bases between. The CDR3 has 16 amino acids. DNA of the CDR3: TGTGCCAGCAGTTCCCGTTCGGACAATCGACGGATTGGCTACACCTTC. This gives the protein CASSSRSDNRRIGYTF.

The chain uses TRBV5-6 and TRBJ1-2; D ambiguous. Germline V CDR1 and CDR2: SGHDT, YYEEEE. Trimming shortened V by 6 bases and J by 3 bases, and 15 bases separated the two germline ends. This CDR3 region has 14 residues. The DNA of the CDR3 is TGTGCCAGCACCTACACCGGGGTCTACTATGGCTACACCTTC. Residues: CASTYTGVYYGYTF.

In its sample, this clone was seen a few times. As DNA, the CDR3 is TGCGCCAGCAGCTTGGGGCGGGGGGGCCGAGATACGCAGTATTTT. Its translation is CASSLGRGGRDTQYF. V usage is TRBV5-1 and J usage is TRBJ2-3; TRBD2 matches 9 bases. Germline-derived CDR1 and CDR2 are SGHRS and YFSETQ. The CDR3 length is 15 residues. The J segment lost 5 bases and the V segment lost 0 bases, leaving 4 bases of the junction unmatched.

J is TRBJ1-1 and V is TRBV30; weak D call: TRBD1 (6 bases). The length of the CDR3 is 15 residues. The V gene lost 2 bases and the J gene lost 0 bases, with 13 bases spanning the gap. Per germline, CDR1 GTSNPN and CDR2 SVGIG (reference sequence). The CDR3 sequence: CAWSKNRDMNTEAFF. CDR3 in DNA: TGTGCCTGGAGTAAAAACAGGGACATGAACACTGAAGCTTTCTTT. The full variable domain, rest sourced from reference TRBV30 and TRBJ1-1, is SQTIHQWPATLVQPVGSPLSLECTVEGTSNPNLYWYRQAAGRGLQLLFYSVGIGQISSEVPQNLSASRPQDRQFILSSKKLLLSDSGFYLCAWSKNRDMNTEAFFGQGTRLTVV.

The CDR3 loop reads CASSYSSGQVNYGYTF. In DNA, the CDR3 is TGTGCCAGCAGTTACTCCTCGGGACAGGTTAACTATGGCTACACCTTC. The gene calls are TRBV6-2 or TRBV6-3 and TRBJ1-2, with 8 bases that match TRBD1. Germline V gene lookup returns CDR1 MNHEY and CDR2 SVGEGT. After removal of 0 bases from V and 1 base from J, the junction contained 4 bases not matched to a gene. This CDR3 contains 16 residues.

The chain couples TRBV12-5 to TRBJ2-3; 8 bases match TRBD2. CDR1 LGHNT and CDR2 FRNRAP come from the germline V gene. V lost 3 bases and J lost 2; bases outside the gene matches: 10. This CDR3 spans 17 amino acids. The CDR3 loop is CASGFIGRGGYTDTQYF. CDR3 DNA: TGTGCTAGTGGTTTCATCGGCCGCGGGGGGTACACAGATACGCAGTATTTT.

The gene calls are TRBV7-8 and TRBJ1-2; D is undetermined. Trimming cost V 1 base and J 8 bases, with 14 bases left between them. In germline, CDR1 is SGHVS, CDR2 FQNEAQ. The CDR3 sequence is 14 residues long. The CDR3 sequence: CASSLDSLKWGYTF. The DNA for the CDR3 is TGTGCCAGCAGCTTAGACAGCCTAAAGTGGGGCTACACCTTC.

This clone has only one observation. The V gene is TRBV19, the J gene TRBJ1-2, with TRBD1 matching over 9 bases. J lost 6 bases, V lost 8 bases, and 13 bases had no gene match. Germline V gives CDR1 LNHDA, CDR2 SQIVND (reference sequence). This CDR3 is 15 amino acids long. CDR3 loop: CASRLTGGSMDGYTF. The CDR3 DNA reads as TGTGCCAGTCGATTAACAGGGGGCTCGATGGATGGCTACACCTTC.

The chain recombines TRBV7-8 with TRBJ2-3, with TRBD1 as a possible D gene (6 bases). From germline, CDR1 is SGHVS and CDR2 FQNEAQ. The V end was cut by 5 bases, the J end by 2 bases, with 11 bases between. The CDR3 has 14 amino acids. CDR3 nucleotides: TGTGCCAGCAGCCGCGGACAGCCCACAGATACGCAGTATTTT. As protein: CASSRGQPTDTQYF.

CDR3 amino acids: CASSQERVGTGVRNEQFF. DNA for the CDR3: TGTGCCAGCAGCCAAGAAAGGGTGGGGACAGGGGTCCGCAATGAGCAGTTCTTC. V is TRBV14 and J is TRBJ2-1, with 10 bases fitting TRBD1. Germline V gene sequence: CDR1 SGHDN, CDR2 FVKESK. The CDR3 spans 18 residues. V lost 0 bases to trimming and J lost 6 bases; unmatched junction nucleotides: 11.

The chain couples TRBV14 to TRBJ2-3, with TRBD1 matching over 7 bases. V lost 1 base to trimming and J lost 1 base; unmatched junction nucleotides: 8. Germline CDR1 SGHDN, CDR2 FVKESK. The CDR3 runs to 17 residues. CDR3 bases: TGTGCCAGCAGCCAAGTACCCCCAGGGGGAGGCACAGATACGCAGTATTTT. Its translation: CASSQVPPGGGTDTQYF.

The chain uses TRBV3-1 (or the pseudogene TRBV3-2) and TRBJ1-1; 8 bases match TRBD1. Trimming cost V 4 bases and J 3 bases; bases outside gene matches: 4. The CDR3 consists of 14 residues. Germline CDR1 and CDR2: LGHDT and YNNKEL (reference sequence). CDR3 DNA: TGTGCCAGCAGCCCACAGGGGGGAGACACTGAAGCTTTCTTT. Translating it yields CASSPQGGDTEAFF.

The chain joins TRBV5-1 to TRBJ1-5; a possible D gene is TRBD1 (6 bases). The germline V and J ends were trimmed by 0 bases and 5 bases, with 12 bases remaining between them. The length of the CDR3 is 15 residues. Germline V gene lookup returns CDR1 SGHRS and CDR2 YFSETQ. DNA of the CDR3: TGCGCCAGCAGCTTGGTAAGCGGGGGCGATCAGCCCCAGCATTTT. Amino acid sequence: CASSLVSGGDQPQHF.

This chain links TRBV7-9 with TRBJ1-4, with 10 bases fitting TRBD1. The CDR3 has 14 amino acids. Trimming at V came to 5 bases and at J to 4 bases, leaving 1 base not matched to a gene. CDR1 and CDR2 from the germline V gene are SEHNR and FQNEAQ (reference sequence). CDR3 in amino acids: CASSDRGLNEKLFF. CDR3 coding DNA: TGTGCCAGCAGCGACAGGGGGCTTAATGAAAAACTGTTTTTT. Full variable domain (rest looked up from reference TRBV7-9 and TRBJ1-4): DTGVSQNPRHKITKRGQNVTFRCDPISEHNRLYWYRQTLGQGPEFLTYFQNEAQLEKSRLLSDRFSAERPKGSFSTLEIQRTEQGDSAMYLCASSDRGLNEKLFFGSGTQLSVL.

The CDR3 reads CASSPLGGTNYGYTF. CDR3 nucleotide sequence: TGTGCCAGTAGCCCCCTGGGAGGGACGAACTATGGCTACACCTTC. The gene calls are TRBV19 and TRBJ1-2, with a tentative D call TRBD1 (5 bases). With 6 bases removed from V and 2 bases from J, the gap between germline ends came to 16 bases. CDR1 is LNHDA and CDR2 is SQIVND in the germline V gene (reference sequence). This CDR3 comprises 15 residues.

The chain carries TRBV5-8 and TRBJ2-2; TRBD1 is a possible D gene (6 bases). This CDR3 comprises 14 residues. The germline gives CDR1 SGHTS, CDR2 YDEGEE. V lost 4 bases to trimming and J lost 4 bases, with 11 bases between them. The chain's CDR3 is CASSGRQATGELFF. In nucleotides, the CDR3 is TGTGCCAGCAGCGGGCGACAGGCCACCGGGGAGCTGTTTTTT. Looking up the rest from reference TRBV5-8 and TRBJ2-2 gives the full variable domain: EAGVTQSPTHLIKTRGQQATLRCSPISGHTSVYWYQQALGLGLQFLLWYDEGEERNRGNFPPRFSGRQFPNYSSELNVNALELEDSALYLCASSGRQATGELFFGEGSRLTVL.

V usage is TRBV19 and J usage is TRBJ1-2; D possibly corresponds to TRBD1 (5 bases). Trimming cost V 6 bases and J 3 bases, with 26 bases left between them. Germline CDR1 reads LNHDA; CDR2 reads SQIVND (reference sequence). This CDR3 region has 18 residues. This CDR3 reads CASSTQTPTAQAYYGYTF. In nucleotides, the CDR3 is TGTGCCAGTAGCACACAAACCCCGACAGCTCAGGCCTACTATGGCTACACCTTC.

V gene TRBV4-1 combines with J gene TRBJ2-1; weak D call: TRBD1 (6 bases). The CDR3 is 14 residues long. Per the germline V gene, CDR1 is MGHRA and CDR2 is YSYEKL. Trimming took 0 bases from V and 10 from J, leaving 13 bases between them. The CDR3 bases are TGCGCCAGCAGCCAAGAGCGTTTTAGGGGGGAGCAGTTCTTC. This codes for CASSQERFRGEQFF.

The V and J genes are TRBV9 and TRBJ1-3; the D is unclear. The CDR3 is made up of 14 amino acids. Germline V lookup: CDR1 SGDLS, CDR2 YYNGEE. The V and J ends lost 8 bases and 0 bases respectively, with 12 bases between them. The DNA of the CDR3 is TGTGCCAGTTCGGTGTCCAACTCTGGAAACACCATATATTTT. This translates into CASSVSNSGNTIYF. Using reference TRBV9 and TRBJ1-3 for the parts outside the CDR3, the full variable domain is DSGVTQTPKHLITATGQRVTLRCSPRSGDLSVYWYQQSLDQGLQFLIQYYNGEERAKGNILERFSAQQFPDLHSELNLSSLELGDSALYFCASSVSNSGNTIYFGEGSWLTVV.

The chain joins TRBV19 to TRBJ1-1; possibly TRBD1 for D (6 bases). The CDR3 is 14 amino acids. Trimming took 3 bases from V and 1 from J, leaving 9 bases between them. Germline lookup yields CDR1 LNHDA and CDR2 SQIVND (reference sequence). CDR3 in amino acids: CASSIRRGNTEAFF. The CDR3 DNA sequence: TGTGCCAGTAGTATCCGCAGGGGGAACACTGAAGCTTTCTTT.

The count of this clone is one. J is TRBJ1-1 and V is TRBV4-3; no definite D call. Germline V lookup: CDR1 LGHNA, CDR2 YSLEER. V was cut by 0 bases and J by 5 bases, with 7 bases left in between. The CDR3 is made up of 13 amino acids. The CDR3 DNA sequence: TGCGCCAGCAGCCAAGATTGGAGGACTGAAGCTTTCTTT. It is translated as CASSQDWRTEAFF.